These 22 T cell receptor beta chains were all obtained from the same sample, sequenced in a study of blood T cells in healthy people across ages. PCR was performed a second time for about 7 to 11 cycles using a sample-barcoded 5' primer and a J-beta primer mix. TCRdb redid the calling of the 5' RACE reads with MiXCR, one entry per CDR3 protein. The sample yields about 560,000 distinct CDR3 sequences, about 29% seen once. In addition, the sample was reused for a study of T cells of mothers and their children.

Sequenced material: blood. The source of these receptors is a boy aged 2 to 10 in good health.

This clonotype was seen more than once but under ten times. The chain combines TRBV3-1 with TRBJ2-5, with 9 positions matching TRBD2. V gave up 4 bases and J gave up 4 bases; unmatched junction bases: 4. CDR3 length: 14 amino acids. CDR1 and CDR2 (germline): LGHDT, YNNKEL (reference sequence). CDR3 protein: CASSPRLAAETQYF. DNA of the CDR3: TGTGCCAGCAGCCCCCGACTAGCGGCAGAGACCCAGTACTTC.

This clonotype showed up just a few times. The chain uses TRBV27 and TRBJ1-1; no reliable D call. The CDR3 contains 13 residues. Between the trimmed V and J ends, which lost 3 bases and 4 bases, there was a span of 9 bases. CDR1 is MNHEY, CDR2 SMNVEV, per germline (reference sequence). The CDR3 sequence is CASSFGSSTEAFF. In DNA form, the CDR3 reads TGTGCCAGCAGTTTTGGCAGTTCCACTGAAGCTTTCTTT.

The chain combines TRBV7-3 with TRBJ2-2; no reliable D call. The CDR3 contains 15 residues. Trimming pared 2 bases from V and 1 base from J, leaving 8 bases between. CDR1 and CDR2 from the germline V gene are SGHTA and FQGTGA. The CDR3 DNA is TGTGCCAGCAGCTTATACGCTAAGAACACCGGGGAGCTGTTTTTT. Amino acid sequence: CASSLYAKNTGELFF.

V and J are TRBV7-2 and TRBJ2-4, with D uncertain. Trimming removed 5 bases from V and 9 bases from J, with 11 bases in between. CDR1 and CDR2 from the germline V gene are SGHTA and FQGNSA. The CDR3 consists of 12 residues. CDR3 loop: CASSPTPSIQYF. CDR3 DNA sequence: TGTGCCAGCAGCCCCACCCCGAGCATTCAGTACTTC.

This clonotype was recorded a few times. V gene TRBV12-3 or TRBV12-4 combines with J gene TRBJ1-5; no firm D call. This CDR3 is 13 amino acids long. V lost 3 bases, J lost 0 bases, and 3 bases lay in between. CDR3 bases: TGTGCCAGCAGTTTTACTAGCAATCAGCCCCAGCATTTT. Encoded protein: CASSFTSNQPQHF.

This clonotype came up a few times. The junction and the germline gene differ at one end; a read error may be behind it. The chain couples TRBV27 to TRBJ1-5; no clear D. Germline CDR1 is MNHEY and CDR2 is SMNVEV (reference sequence). The CDR3 has 13 amino acids. The CDR3 is CASSTSLNQPQHF. The CDR3 nucleotides read TGTGCCAGCAGTACGAGCCTCAATCAGCCTCAGCATTTT.

This clonotype was recorded a few times. V usage is TRBV25-1 and J usage is TRBJ2-5; perhaps TRBD1 as D (6 bases). The CDR3 covers 15 residues. Per the germline V gene, CDR1 is MGHDK and CDR2 is SYGVNS. Trimming stripped 0 bases from V and 4 bases from J, with 12 bases between. CDR3 region: CASSEYRTGPETQYF. The DNA for the CDR3 is TGTGCCAGCAGTGAATATAGAACAGGGCCAGAGACCCAGTACTTC.

The chain recombines TRBV7-2 with TRBJ2-7, with 9 bases identical to TRBD1. In germline, CDR1 is SGHTA, CDR2 FQGNSA. The CDR3 runs 15 residues. The trim removed 5 bases at V and 2 bases at J, leaving 7 bases unmatched. The CDR3 nucleotides read TGTGCCAGCAGCCCGCGCCGGGACAGGGCCTACGAGCAGTACTTC. This codes for CASSPRRDRAYEQYF.

This chain links TRBV28 with TRBJ1-5; tentatively, D is TRBD1 (6 bases). Germline lookup yields CDR1 MDHEN and CDR2 SYDVKM. The CDR3 is 14 amino acids. The germline V and J ends were trimmed by 5 bases and 4 bases, with 12 bases remaining between them. This chain's CDR3 is CASSDGTLNQPQHF. In nucleotides, the CDR3 is TGTGCCAGCAGTGACGGGACACTGAATCAGCCCCAGCATTTT.

This clonotype came up a few times. This may be a read error: a much more frequent sequence differs by one nucleotide. The V call is TRBV15, the J call TRBJ1-4, with 10 bases lining up with TRBD1. Germline assignment: CDR1 LNHNV and CDR2 YYDKDF (reference sequence). The CDR3 length is 14 residues. CDR3 in amino acids: CATGRGQGEKKLFF. DNA for the CDR3: TGTGCCACCGGCAGAGGACAGGGGGAGAAAAAACTGTTTTTT.

This clonotype was observed at least ten times. The V gene is TRBV29-1, the J gene TRBJ1-3, with no clear D. From germline, CDR1 is SQVTM and CDR2 ANQGSEA. The CDR3 consists of 12 residues. Trimming stripped 3 bases from V and 0 bases from J, with 3 bases between. The CDR3 protein is CSVDSSGNTIYF. For the CDR3, the DNA is TGCAGCGTTGACAGCTCTGGAAACACCATATATTTT.

This clonotype came up a few times. V usage is TRBV6-6 and J usage is TRBJ1-4, with D possibly matching TRBD1 (6 bases). Germline lookup yields CDR1 MNHNY and CDR2 SVGAGI (reference sequence). The CDR3 totals 12 residues. V was pared by 2 bases and J by 11 bases, with 9 bases between. The CDR3 nucleotides read TGTGCCAGCAGTTACGAGGGGGAGAAACTGTTTTTT. Protein product: CASSYEGEKLFF.

The chain combines TRBV6-6 with TRBJ1-1; a possible D gene is TRBD1 (5 bases). Per germline, CDR1 MNHNY and CDR2 SVGAGI (reference sequence). The germline V and J ends were trimmed by 6 bases and 4 bases, with 15 bases remaining between them. The CDR3 is 14 amino acids. For the CDR3, the DNA is TGTGCCAGCAGGCCACCGGGGCTTAGCACTGAAGCTTTCTTT. It is translated as CASRPPGLSTEAFF.

This chain connects TRBV7-6 to TRBJ2-1; TRBD2 might be the D (6 bases). Germline V gene data show CDR1 as SGHVS and CDR2 as FNYEAQ. The germline V and J ends were trimmed by 1 base and 1 base, with 14 bases remaining between them. The CDR3 is 17 residues long. This CDR3 reads CASSLGLVGNSYNEQFF. The CDR3 DNA follows: TGTGCCAGCAGCTTAGGACTAGTGGGGAATTCCTACAATGAGCAGTTCTTC. Looking up the rest from reference TRBV7-6 and TRBJ2-1 gives the full variable domain: GAGVSQSPRYKVTKRGQDVALRCDPISGHVSLYWYRQALGQGPEFLTYFNYEAQQDKSGLPNDRFSAERPEGSISTLTIQRTEQRDSAMYRCASSLGLVGNSYNEQFFGPGTRLTVL.

This clonotype has a count of ten or more. The rearrangement joins TRBV29-1 to TRBJ1-1; 7 bases fit TRBD1. CDR1 is SQVTM, CDR2 ANQGSEA, per germline. The length of the CDR3 is 14 residues. J lost 5 bases, V lost 5 bases, and 11 bases had no gene match. The chain's CDR3 is CSVLVRGGGTEAFF. Written as DNA, the CDR3 is TGCAGCGTTTTGGTCAGGGGGGGTGGGACTGAAGCTTTCTTT. The complete variable domain, with remaining parts taken from reference TRBV29-1 and TRBJ1-1, reads SAVISQKPSRDICQRGTSLTIQCQVDSQVTMMFWYRQQPGQSLTLIATANQGSEATYESGFVIDKFPISRPNLTFSTLTVSNMSPEDSSIYLCSVLVRGGGTEAFFGQGTRLTVV.

This clonotype was observed a few times. The gene calls are TRBV3-1 and TRBJ1-5; TRBD1 matches 7 bases. V dropped 1 base and J dropped 0; count of bases not matched to a gene: 18. Germline loops: CDR1 LGHDT, CDR2 YNNKEL (reference sequence). The CDR3 contains 21 residues. The CDR3 coding sequence is TGTGCCAGCAGCCAAGTGACAGGGCGCCGCGTTGGGGACTATAGCAATCAGCCCCAGCATTTT. It is translated as CASSQVTGRRVGDYSNQPQHF. Combining the CDR3 with reference TRBV3-1 and TRBJ1-5 gives the whole variable domain DTAVSQTPKYLVTQMGNDKSIKCEQNLGHDTMYWYKQDSKKFLKIMFSYNNKELIINETVPNRFSPKSPDKAHLNLHINSLELGDSAVYFCASSQVTGRRVGDYSNQPQHFGDGTRLSIL.

This clonotype was picked up a small number of times. This chain connects TRBV30 to TRBJ1-6, with D possibly matching TRBD1 (5 bases). This CDR3 spans 13 amino acids. Germline V gives CDR1 GTSNPN, CDR2 SVGIG (reference sequence). The V end lost 8 bases, the J end lost 4 bases, and 12 bases lay between the germline ends. CDR3 nucleotide sequence: TGTGCCGGCGACAGCCCATATAATTCACCCCTCCACTTT. It translates to CAGDSPYNSPLHF.

Only a few counts were recorded for this clonotype. V gene TRBV29-1 combines with J gene TRBJ1-2, with D perhaps matching TRBD1 (6 bases). Germline CDR1 SQVTM, CDR2 ANQGSEA. Trimming stripped 7 bases from V and 2 bases from J, with 17 bases between. This CDR3 region has 14 residues. The DNA for the CDR3 is TGCAGCGCTCACTCCGGGGGCCGAAACTATGGCTACACCTTC. Amino acid sequence: CSAHSGGRNYGYTF. Filled out from reference TRBV29-1 and TRBJ1-2, the complete variable domain reads SAVISQKPSRDICQRGTSLTIQCQVDSQVTMMFWYRQQPGQSLTLIATANQGSEATYESGFVIDKFPISRPNLTFSTLTVSNMSPEDSSIYLCSAHSGGRNYGYTFGSGTRLTVV.

The chain employs TRBV13 and TRBJ2-3; TRBD2 agrees at 15 bases. Trimming at V came to 3 bases and at J to 2 bases, leaving 6 bases not matched to a gene. Germline CDR1 and CDR2: PRHDT and FYEKMQ (reference sequence). The CDR3 loop spans 18 amino acids. The CDR3, as DNA: TGTGCCAGCAGCTTTTCGGGACTAGCGGGGGGTATCACAGATACGCAGTATTTT. Its protein is CASSFSGLAGGITDTQYF.

A few counts support this clonotype. The V call is TRBV6-5, the J call TRBJ2-5; TRBD2 aligns across 8 bases. Germline CDR1 is MNHEY and CDR2 is SVGAGI. The CDR3 is 14 residues long. Trimming at V came to 4 bases and at J to 7 bases, leaving 8 bases not matched to a gene. The CDR3 is CASSLWARGGTQYF. CDR3 DNA sequence: TGTGCCAGCAGTTTATGGGCCCGGGGGGGGACCCAGTACTTC.

V is TRBV20-1 and J is TRBJ2-3; D might be TRBD2 (6 bases). Germline values: CDR1 DFQATT, CDR2 SNEGSKA (reference sequence). V was trimmed by 0 bases and J by 7 bases, leaving 14 bases between them. The CDR3 runs to 14 residues. This CDR3 is CSARDPEGPNTQYF. CDR3 nucleotides: TGCAGTGCTAGAGACCCGGAGGGCCCAAATACGCAGTATTTT.

V is TRBV11-2 and J is TRBJ2-5, with 8 bases identical to TRBD2. Germline trimming cut 1 base from V and 5 bases from J; bases unmatched to any gene: 3. This CDR3 has 14 amino acids. Germline loops: CDR1 SGHAT, CDR2 FQNNGV. The CDR3 loop is CASSLAGGSETQYF. The CDR3 DNA reads as TGTGCCAGCAGCTTAGCGGGAGGGTCGGAGACCCAGTACTTC.